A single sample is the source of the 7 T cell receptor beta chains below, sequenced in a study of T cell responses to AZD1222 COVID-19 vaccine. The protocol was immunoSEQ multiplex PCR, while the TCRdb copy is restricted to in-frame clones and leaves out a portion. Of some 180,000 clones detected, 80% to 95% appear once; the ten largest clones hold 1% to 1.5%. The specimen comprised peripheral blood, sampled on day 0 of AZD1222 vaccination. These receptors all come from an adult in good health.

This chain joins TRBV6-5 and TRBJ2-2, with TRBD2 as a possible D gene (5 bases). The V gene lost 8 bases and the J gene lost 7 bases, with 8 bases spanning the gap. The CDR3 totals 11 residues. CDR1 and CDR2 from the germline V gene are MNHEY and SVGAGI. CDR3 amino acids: CASGGIGELFF. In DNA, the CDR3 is TGTGCCAGCGGAGGCATCGGGGAGCTGTTTTTT.

This CDR3 reads CASSLAGGLADTQYF. The CDR3 bases are TGTGCCAGCAGCTTAGCGGGGGGGCTGGCAGATACGCAGTATTTT. The genes are TRBV3-1 (or the pseudogene TRBV3-2) and TRBJ2-3; 11 bases map to TRBD2. Germline-derived CDR1 and CDR2 are LGHDT and YNNKEL (reference sequence). Trimming at V came to 5 bases and at J to 4 bases, leaving 5 bases not matched to a gene. There are 15 residues in the CDR3.

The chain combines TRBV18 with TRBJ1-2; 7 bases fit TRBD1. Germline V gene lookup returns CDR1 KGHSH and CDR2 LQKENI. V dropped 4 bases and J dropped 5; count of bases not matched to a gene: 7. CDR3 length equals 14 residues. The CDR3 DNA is TGTGCCAGCTCACGCTCCGGGACAGAGTATGGCTACACCTTC. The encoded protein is CASSRSGTEYGYTF.

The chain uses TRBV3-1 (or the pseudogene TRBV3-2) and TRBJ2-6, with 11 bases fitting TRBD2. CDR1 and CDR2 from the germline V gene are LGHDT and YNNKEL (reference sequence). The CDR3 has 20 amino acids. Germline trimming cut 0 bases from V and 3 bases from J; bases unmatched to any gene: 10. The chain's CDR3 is CASSQDLIAGGPSGANVLTF. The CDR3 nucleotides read TGTGCCAGCAGCCAAGACCTAATAGCGGGGGGGCCCAGTGGGGCCAACGTCCTGACTTTC.

The CDR3 region is CASSSGQVSNQPQHF. DNA for the CDR3: TGTGCCAGCAGCTCGGGACAGGTTAGCAATCAGCCCCAGCATTTT. V and J are TRBV5-6 and TRBJ1-5; 8 nucleotides match TRBD1. The trim removed 3 bases at V and 0 bases at J, leaving 2 bases unmatched. This CDR3 has 15 amino acids. The V gene's germline CDR1 is SGHDT and CDR2 YYEEEE. Full variable domain (rest looked up from reference TRBV5-6 and TRBJ1-5): DAGVTQSPTHLIKTRGQQVTLRCSPKSGHDTVSWYQQALGQGPQFIFQYYEEEERQRGNFPDRFSGHQFPNYSSELNVNALLLGDSALYLCASSSGQVSNQPQHFGDGTRLSIL.

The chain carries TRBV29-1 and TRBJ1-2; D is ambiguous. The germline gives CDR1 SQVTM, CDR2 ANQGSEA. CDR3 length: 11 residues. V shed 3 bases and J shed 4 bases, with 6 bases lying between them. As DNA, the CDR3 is TGCAGCGTTGATAGGGTCTATGGCTACACCTTC. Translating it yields CSVDRVYGYTF.

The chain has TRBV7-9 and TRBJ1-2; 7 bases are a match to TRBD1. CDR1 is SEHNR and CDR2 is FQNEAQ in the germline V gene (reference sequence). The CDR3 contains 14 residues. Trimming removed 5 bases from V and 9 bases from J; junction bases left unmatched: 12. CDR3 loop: CASSIDRDSTSYTF. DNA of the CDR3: TGTGCCAGCAGCATCGACCGGGACAGCACAAGCTACACCTTC.